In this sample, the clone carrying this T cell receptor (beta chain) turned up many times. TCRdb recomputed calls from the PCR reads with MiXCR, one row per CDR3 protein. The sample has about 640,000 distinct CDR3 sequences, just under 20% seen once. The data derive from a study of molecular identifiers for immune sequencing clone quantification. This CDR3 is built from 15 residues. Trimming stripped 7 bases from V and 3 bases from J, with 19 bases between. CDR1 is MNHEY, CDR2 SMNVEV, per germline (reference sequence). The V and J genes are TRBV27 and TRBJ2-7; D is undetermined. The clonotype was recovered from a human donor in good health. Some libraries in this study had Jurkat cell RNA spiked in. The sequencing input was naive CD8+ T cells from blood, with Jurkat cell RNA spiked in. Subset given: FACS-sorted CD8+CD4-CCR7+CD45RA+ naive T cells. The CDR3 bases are TGTGCCAGCAAAGCAATCCGGGCTCCCAGCTACGAGCAGTACTTC. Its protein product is CASKAIRAPSYEQYF.